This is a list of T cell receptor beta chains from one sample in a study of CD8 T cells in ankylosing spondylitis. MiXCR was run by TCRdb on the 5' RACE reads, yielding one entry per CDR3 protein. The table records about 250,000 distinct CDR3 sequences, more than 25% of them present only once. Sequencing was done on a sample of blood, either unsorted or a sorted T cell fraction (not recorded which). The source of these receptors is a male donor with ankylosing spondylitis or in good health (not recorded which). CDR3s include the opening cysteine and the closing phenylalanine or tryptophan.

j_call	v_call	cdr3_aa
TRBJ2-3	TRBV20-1	CSATTFTDTQYF
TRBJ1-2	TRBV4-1	CASSPGQEPSGYTF
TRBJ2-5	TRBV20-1	CSASPDPQETQYF
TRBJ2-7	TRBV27	CASTLRVGYEQYF
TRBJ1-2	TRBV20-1	CSARVTGLQNGYTF
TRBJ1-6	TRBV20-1	CSAREKGTYNSPLHF
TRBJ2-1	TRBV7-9	CASSNPDPNDEQFF
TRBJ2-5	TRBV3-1	CASSQDPNLGWGTQYF
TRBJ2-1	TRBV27	CASSLYSFIHNEQFF
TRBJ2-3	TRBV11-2	CASSSEWDPDTQYF
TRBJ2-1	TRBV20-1	CSAREGQRGAHNEQFF
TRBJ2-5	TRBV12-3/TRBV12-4	CASSWGREETQYF
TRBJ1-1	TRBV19	CASSQDRLSDTEAFF
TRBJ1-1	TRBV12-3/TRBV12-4	CASSLRQGARTEAFF
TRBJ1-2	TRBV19	CASGIGMGKENYGYTF
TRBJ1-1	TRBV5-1	CASSLNTMNTEAFF
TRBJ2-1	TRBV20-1	CSAIGFMGGGKSSYNEQFF
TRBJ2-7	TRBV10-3	CAINQPGGGLSEQYF
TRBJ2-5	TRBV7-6	CASSYPRGGRGETQYF
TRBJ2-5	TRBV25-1	CASSPLGTPPGETQYF
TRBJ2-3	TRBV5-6	CASSLVVRTDTQYF
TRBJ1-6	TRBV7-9	CASSLDLTHLHF
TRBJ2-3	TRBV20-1	CSARDSLAHGDTQYF
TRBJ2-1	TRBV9	CASSVPGYNEQFF
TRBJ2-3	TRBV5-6	CASSLPERGPRTDTQYF
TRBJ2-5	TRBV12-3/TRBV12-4	CASSFEGRDYPQETQYF
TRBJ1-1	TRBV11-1	CASSLLTGNTEAFF
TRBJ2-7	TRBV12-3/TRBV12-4	CASSPGVVEQYF
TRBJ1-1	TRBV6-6	CASIGPNTEAFF
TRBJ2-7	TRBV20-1	CSASGGDSGPYEQYF
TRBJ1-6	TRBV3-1	CASSPEGFGAPLHF
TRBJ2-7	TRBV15	CATSRRDFSSYEQYF
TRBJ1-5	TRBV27	CASSLVQGGQPQHF
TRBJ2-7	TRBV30	CAWSEGGSYEQYF
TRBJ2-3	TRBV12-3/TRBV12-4	CASRLGVGVDTQYF
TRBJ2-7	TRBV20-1	CSAQPDRGPYEQYF
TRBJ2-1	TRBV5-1	CASSLGQGWNEQFF
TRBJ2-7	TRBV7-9	CASRSLAHEQYF
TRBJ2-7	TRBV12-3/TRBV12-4	CASSGLAHEQYF
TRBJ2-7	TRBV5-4	CASSRTGQSSYEQYF
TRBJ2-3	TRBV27	CASTSADTQYF
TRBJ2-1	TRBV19	CASSITGGLYNEQFF
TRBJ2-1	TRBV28	CASSPKSPEQFF
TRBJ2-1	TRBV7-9	CASSLGSRGSYNEQFF
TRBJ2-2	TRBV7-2	CASSSLLNTGELFF
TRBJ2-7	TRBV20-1	CSATGQNRAGEQYF